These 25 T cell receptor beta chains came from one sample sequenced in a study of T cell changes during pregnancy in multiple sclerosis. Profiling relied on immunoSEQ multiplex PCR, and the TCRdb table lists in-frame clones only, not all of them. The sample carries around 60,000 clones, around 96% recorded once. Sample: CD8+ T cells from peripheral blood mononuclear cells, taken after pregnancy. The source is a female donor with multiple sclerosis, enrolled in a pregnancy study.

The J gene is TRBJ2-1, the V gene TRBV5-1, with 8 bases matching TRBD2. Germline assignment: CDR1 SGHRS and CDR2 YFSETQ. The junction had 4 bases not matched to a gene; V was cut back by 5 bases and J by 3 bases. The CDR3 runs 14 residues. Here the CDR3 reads CASRSGRGYNEQFF. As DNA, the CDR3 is TGCGCCAGCAGAAGCGGGAGAGGCTACAATGAGCAGTTCTTC.

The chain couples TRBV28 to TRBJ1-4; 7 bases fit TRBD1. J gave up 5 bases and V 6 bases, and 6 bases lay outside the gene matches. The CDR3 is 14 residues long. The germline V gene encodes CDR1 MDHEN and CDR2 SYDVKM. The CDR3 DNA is TGTGCCAGCAGCGGACAGGTGGCAAATGAAAAACTGTTTTTT. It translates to CASSGQVANEKLFF.

The CDR3 region is CASSIIGGADTQYF. DNA for the CDR3: TGTGCCAGTAGTATAATAGGGGGGGCAGATACGCAGTATTTT. The chain combines TRBV19 with TRBJ2-3; D may be TRBD2 (7 bases). Germline CDR1 is LNHDA and CDR2 is SQIVND (reference sequence). This CDR3 is built from 14 residues. V lost 2 bases and J lost 4, with 10 bases in between.

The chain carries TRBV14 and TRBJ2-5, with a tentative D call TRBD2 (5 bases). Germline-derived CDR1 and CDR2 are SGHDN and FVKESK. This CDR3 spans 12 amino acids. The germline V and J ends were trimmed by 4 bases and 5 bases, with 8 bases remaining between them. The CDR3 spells CASSPGMETQYF. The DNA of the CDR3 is TGTGCCAGCAGCCCCGGGATGGAGACCCAGTACTTC.

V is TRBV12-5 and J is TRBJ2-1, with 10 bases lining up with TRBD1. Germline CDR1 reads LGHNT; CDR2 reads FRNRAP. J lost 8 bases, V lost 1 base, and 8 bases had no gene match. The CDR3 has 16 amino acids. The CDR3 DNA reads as TGTGCTAGTGGTTTGGGCCCAGGGACAGGGGATTATGAGCAGTTCTTC. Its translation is CASGLGPGTGDYEQFF.

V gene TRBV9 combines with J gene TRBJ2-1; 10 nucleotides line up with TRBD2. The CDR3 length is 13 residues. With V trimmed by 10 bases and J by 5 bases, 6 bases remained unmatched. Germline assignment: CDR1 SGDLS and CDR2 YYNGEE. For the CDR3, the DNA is TGTGCCGGAAGCGGGAGGGCCGACAATGAGCAGTTCTTC. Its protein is CAGSGRADNEQFF.

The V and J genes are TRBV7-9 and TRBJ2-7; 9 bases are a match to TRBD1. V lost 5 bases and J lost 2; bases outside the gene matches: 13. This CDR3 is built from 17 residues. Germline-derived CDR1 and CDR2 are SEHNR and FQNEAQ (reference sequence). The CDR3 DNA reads TGTGCCAGCAGCCCCGTCCTCGACAGGGGGTCCCCCTACGAGCAGTACTTC. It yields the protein CASSPVLDRGSPYEQYF.

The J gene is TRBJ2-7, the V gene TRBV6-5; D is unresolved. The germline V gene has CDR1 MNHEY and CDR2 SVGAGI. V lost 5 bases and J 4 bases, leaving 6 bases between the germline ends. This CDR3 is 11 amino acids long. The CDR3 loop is CASSDMYEQYF. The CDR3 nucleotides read TGTGCCAGCAGTGACATGTACGAGCAGTACTTC.

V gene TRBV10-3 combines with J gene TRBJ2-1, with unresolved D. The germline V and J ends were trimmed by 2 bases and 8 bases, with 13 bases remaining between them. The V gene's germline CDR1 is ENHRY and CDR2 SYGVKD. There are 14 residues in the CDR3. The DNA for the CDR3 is TGTGCCATCAGTGAGCTATTATCAGGTTATGAGCAGTTCTTC. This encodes CAISELLSGYEQFF.

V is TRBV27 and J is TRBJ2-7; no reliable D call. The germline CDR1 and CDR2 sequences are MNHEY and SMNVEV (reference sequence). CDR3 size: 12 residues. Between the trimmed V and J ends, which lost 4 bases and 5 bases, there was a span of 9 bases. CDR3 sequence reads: CASSSPLDEQYF. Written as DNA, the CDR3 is TGTGCCAGCAGTTCCCCCCTAGACGAGCAGTACTTC.

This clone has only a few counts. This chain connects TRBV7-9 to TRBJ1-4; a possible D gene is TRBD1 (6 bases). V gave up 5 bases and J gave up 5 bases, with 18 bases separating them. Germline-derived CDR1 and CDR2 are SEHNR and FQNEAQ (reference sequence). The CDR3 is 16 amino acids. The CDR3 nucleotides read TGTGCCAGCAGCCCCCCCCAGGCAGGGGAGAATGAAAAACTGTTTTTT. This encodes CASSPPQAGENEKLFF.

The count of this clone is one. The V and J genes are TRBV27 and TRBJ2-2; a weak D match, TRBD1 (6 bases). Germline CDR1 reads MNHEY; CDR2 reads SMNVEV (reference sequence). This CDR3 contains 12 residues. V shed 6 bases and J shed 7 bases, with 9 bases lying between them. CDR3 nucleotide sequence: TGTGCCAGCAGACAGGGTTTCGGGGAGCTGTTTTTT. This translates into CASRQGFGELFF.

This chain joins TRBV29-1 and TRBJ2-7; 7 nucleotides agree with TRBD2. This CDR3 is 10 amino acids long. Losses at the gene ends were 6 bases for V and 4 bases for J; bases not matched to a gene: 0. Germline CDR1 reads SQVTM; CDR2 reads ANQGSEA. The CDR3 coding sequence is TGCAGCGTGGGAGGGTACGAGCAGTACTTC. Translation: CSVGGYEQYF.

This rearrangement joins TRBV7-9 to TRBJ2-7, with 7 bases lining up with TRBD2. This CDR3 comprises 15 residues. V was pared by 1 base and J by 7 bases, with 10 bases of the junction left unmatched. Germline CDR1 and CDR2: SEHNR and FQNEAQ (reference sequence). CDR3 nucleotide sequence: TGTGCCAGCAGCTTAGACGGGACTACGTTGGGGGAGCAGTACTTC. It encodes CASSLDGTTLGEQYF.

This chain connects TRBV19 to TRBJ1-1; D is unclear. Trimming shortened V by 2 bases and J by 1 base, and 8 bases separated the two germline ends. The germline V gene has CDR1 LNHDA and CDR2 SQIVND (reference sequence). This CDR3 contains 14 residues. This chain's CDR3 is CASSIYHRNTEAFF. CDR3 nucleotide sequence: TGTGCCAGTAGTATATATCACAGGAACACTGAAGCTTTCTTT. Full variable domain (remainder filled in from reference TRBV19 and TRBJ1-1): DGGITQSPKYLFRKEGQNVTLSCEQNLNHDAMYWYRQDPGQGLRLIYYSQIVNDFQKGDIAEGYSVSREKKESFPLTVTSAQKNPTAFYLCASSIYHRNTEAFFGQGTRLTVV.

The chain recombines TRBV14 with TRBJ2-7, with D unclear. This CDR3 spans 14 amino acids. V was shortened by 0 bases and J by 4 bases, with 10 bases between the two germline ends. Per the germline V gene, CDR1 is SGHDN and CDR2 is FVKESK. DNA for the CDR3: TGTGCCAGCAGCCAAGATCCAGCAGGATACGAGCAGTACTTC. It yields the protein CASSQDPAGYEQYF.

CDR3 sequence (DNA): TGTGCCAGCAGCGTAGCCGGGAGGTACTCCTACAATGAGCAGTTCTTC. Protein: CASSVAGRYSYNEQFF. The chain employs TRBV9 and TRBJ2-1, with 7 positions matching TRBD2. In germline, CDR1 is SGDLS, CDR2 YYNGEE. This CDR3 has 16 amino acids. The V and J ends lost 0 bases and 0 bases, in that order; junction bases with no gene match: 3. The whole variable domain, remainder taken from reference TRBV9 and TRBJ2-1, is DSGVTQTPKHLITATGQRVTLRCSPRSGDLSVYWYQQSLDQGLQFLIQYYNGEERAKGNILERFSAQQFPDLHSELNLSSLELGDSALYFCASSVAGRYSYNEQFFGPGTRLTVL.

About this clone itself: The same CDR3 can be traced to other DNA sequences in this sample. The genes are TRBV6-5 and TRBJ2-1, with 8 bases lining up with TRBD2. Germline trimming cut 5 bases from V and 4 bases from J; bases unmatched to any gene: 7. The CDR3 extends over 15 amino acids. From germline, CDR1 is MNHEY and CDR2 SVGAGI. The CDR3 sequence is CASSVGLAGYNEQFF. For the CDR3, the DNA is TGTGCCAGCAGTGTGGGGCTAGCGGGTTACAATGAGCAGTTCTTC.

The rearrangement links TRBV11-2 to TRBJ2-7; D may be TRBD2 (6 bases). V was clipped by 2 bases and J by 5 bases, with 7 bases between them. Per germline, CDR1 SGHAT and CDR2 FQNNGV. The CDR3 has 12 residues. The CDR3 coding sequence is TGTGCCAGCAGCTTATGGGAGGACGAGCAGTACTTC. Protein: CASSLWEDEQYF.

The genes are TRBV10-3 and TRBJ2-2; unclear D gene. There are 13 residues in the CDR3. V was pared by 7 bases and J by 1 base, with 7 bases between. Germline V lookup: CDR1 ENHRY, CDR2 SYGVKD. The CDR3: CAINYRNTGELFF. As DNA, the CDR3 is TGTGCCATCAATTACAGGAACACCGGGGAGCTGTTTTTT.

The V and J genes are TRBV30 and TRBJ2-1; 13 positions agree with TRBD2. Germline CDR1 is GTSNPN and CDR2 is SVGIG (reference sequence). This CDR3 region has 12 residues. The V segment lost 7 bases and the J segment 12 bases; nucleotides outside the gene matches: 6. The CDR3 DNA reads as TGTGCCTTTGGACTAGCGGGAGTGCGGCAGTTCTTC. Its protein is CAFGLAGVRQFF.

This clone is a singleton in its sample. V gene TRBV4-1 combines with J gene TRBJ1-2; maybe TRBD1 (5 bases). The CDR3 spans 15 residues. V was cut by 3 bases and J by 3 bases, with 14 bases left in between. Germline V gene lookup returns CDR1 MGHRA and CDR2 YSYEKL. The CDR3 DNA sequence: TGCGCCAGCAGCCAGACGATGACAGAATACTATGGCTACACCTTC. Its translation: CASSQTMTEYYGYTF.

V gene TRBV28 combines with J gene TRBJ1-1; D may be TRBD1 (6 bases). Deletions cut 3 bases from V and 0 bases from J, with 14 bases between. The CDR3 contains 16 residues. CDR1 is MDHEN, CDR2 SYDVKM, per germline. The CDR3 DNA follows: TGTGCCAGCAGTTTTTACCAGGGGAGCATGAACACTGAAGCTTTCTTT. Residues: CASSFYQGSMNTEAFF. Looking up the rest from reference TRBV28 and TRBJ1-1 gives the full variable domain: DVKVTQSSRYLVKRTGEKVFLECVQDMDHENMFWYRQDPGLGLRLIYFSYDVKMKEKGDIPEGYSVSREKKERFSLILESASTNQTSMYLCASSFYQGSMNTEAFFGQGTRLTVV.

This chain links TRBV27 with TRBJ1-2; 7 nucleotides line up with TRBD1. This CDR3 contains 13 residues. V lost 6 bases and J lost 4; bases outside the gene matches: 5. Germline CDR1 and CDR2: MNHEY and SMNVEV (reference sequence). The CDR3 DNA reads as TGTGCCAGCAGCCCAGACAGGGCCTATGGCTACACCTTC. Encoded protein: CASSPDRAYGYTF.

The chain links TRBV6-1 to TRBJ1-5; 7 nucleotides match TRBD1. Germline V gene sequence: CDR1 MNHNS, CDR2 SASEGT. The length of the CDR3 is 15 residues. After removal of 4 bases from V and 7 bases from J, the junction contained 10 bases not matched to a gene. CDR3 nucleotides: TGTGCCAGCAGTGCCTCGACAGGGCCGAACCAGCCCCAGCATTTT. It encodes CASSASTGPNQPQHF.